The 15 T cell receptor beta chains in this list originate from one sample, sequenced in a study of shared clonotypes between healthy human individuals. TCRdb's copy holds only in-frame clones and misses some; the assay was immunoSEQ multiplex PCR. The profile covers a few million clones, with 85% to 95% appearing a single time and roughly 0.36% taken by the ten largest. The sample comprised naive CD4+ T cells from PBMCs. As to subset: CD45RA+ positively selected. The receptor set was obtained from a young man in good health. Some clones in this sample may be carry-over from other donors' samples.

With respect to this clone: The same CDR3 is also encoded by other DNA sequences in this sample. The chain links TRBV27 to TRBJ2-6; D is perhaps TRBD2 (6 bases). The CDR3 spans 15 residues. Trimming took off 3 bases at V and 2 bases at J, with 8 bases between the two ends. The germline V gene encodes CDR1 MNHEY and CDR2 SMNVEV (reference sequence). The CDR3 here is CASSFGGAGANVLTF. The CDR3, as DNA: TGTGCCAGCAGTTTCGGAGGGGCTGGGGCCAACGTCCTGACTTTC.

The chain links TRBV5-1 to TRBJ2-4, with 7 bases that match TRBD2. CDR1 SGHRS and CDR2 YFSETQ come from the germline V gene. The CDR3 loop spans 16 amino acids. Losses at the gene ends were 4 bases for V and 1 base for J; bases not matched to a gene: 8. In DNA, the CDR3 is TGCGCCAGCAGCCGTCCGGGGGGTTCGGCCAAAAACATTCAGTACTTC. Its protein is CASSRPGGSAKNIQYF.

The chain combines TRBV6-6 with TRBJ2-7; D possibly corresponds to TRBD1 (5 bases). V dropped 2 bases and J dropped 2 bases, with 16 bases sitting between them. CDR1 is MNHNY, CDR2 SVGAGI, per germline (reference sequence). This CDR3 region has 16 residues. This CDR3 reads CASSYGPTASTYEQYF. The CDR3 nucleotides read TGTGCCAGCAGTTACGGTCCGACAGCGAGTACCTACGAGCAGTACTTC.

This chain links TRBV29-1 with TRBJ2-2; D unresolved. CDR3 length: 16 amino acids. V was trimmed by 5 bases and J by 0 bases, leaving 16 bases between them. Germline CDR1 is SQVTM and CDR2 is ANQGSEA. The CDR3 protein is CSVRASRSPNTGELFF. The CDR3 DNA sequence: TGCAGCGTTCGTGCTTCGAGGAGCCCGAACACCGGGGAGCTGTTTTTT.

The chain carries TRBV5-1 and TRBJ1-5; no firm D call. CDR3 length: 14 amino acids. With 4 bases removed from V and 6 bases from J, the gap between germline ends came to 14 bases. Germline-derived CDR1 and CDR2 are SGHRS and YFSETQ. The CDR3 protein is CASSADGEGQPQHF. The CDR3 bases are TGCGCCAGCAGCGCGGACGGGGAGGGTCAGCCCCAGCATTTT.

CDR3 sequence (DNA): TGTGCCAGCACCCCTTTCTCAGTTAACACCGGGGAGCTGTTTTTT. It specifies CASTPFSVNTGELFF. The chain recombines TRBV9 with TRBJ2-2, with D hard to call. The CDR3 totals 15 residues. Looked up from germline, CDR1 is SGDLS and CDR2 is YYNGEE. Trimming removed 6 bases from V and 2 bases from J, with 14 bases in between.

The chain is built from TRBV12-5 and TRBJ2-5; 12 bases map to TRBD2. This CDR3 spans 14 amino acids. The germline CDR1 and CDR2 sequences are LGHNT and FRNRAP. V lost 9 bases, J lost 4 bases, and 6 bases stayed unmatched. The CDR3 sequence: CASGASGGGETQYF. The CDR3 DNA reads as TGTGCTAGCGGAGCTAGCGGGGGGGGAGAGACCCAGTACTTC. Looking up the rest from reference TRBV12-5 and TRBJ2-5 gives the full variable domain: DARVTQTPRHKVTEMGQEVTMRCQPILGHNTVFWYRQTMMQGLELLAYFRNRAPLDDSGMPKDRFSAEMPDATLATLKIQPSEPRDSAVYFCASGASGGGETQYFGPGTRLLVL.

The CDR3 here is CASSLGGTVYEQYF. CDR3 nucleotide sequence: TGTGCCAGCAGTTTGGGCGGGACTGTCTACGAGCAGTACTTC. The chain uses TRBV28 and TRBJ2-7; D is perhaps TRBD2 (6 bases). The CDR3 sequence is 14 residues long. Germline V CDR1 and CDR2: MDHEN, SYDVKM. V was pared by 3 bases and J by 3 bases, with 12 bases between.

The V gene is TRBV7-7, the J gene TRBJ2-3; TRBD2 might be the D (5 bases). This CDR3 contains 15 residues. V gave up 1 base and J gave up 0 bases, with 8 bases separating them. Germline V gene data show CDR1 as SSHAT and CDR2 as FNYEAQ (reference sequence). The CDR3 coding sequence is TGTGCCAGCAGCTTAGTTCCGGGGAGCACAGATACGCAGTATTTT. It codes for CASSLVPGSTDTQYF.

The chain couples TRBV7-9 to TRBJ1-1; D not certain. Trimming pared 5 bases from V and 5 bases from J, leaving 9 bases between. CDR3 length equals 12 residues. The germline CDR1 and CDR2 sequences are SEHNR and FQNEAQ (reference sequence). The CDR3 DNA reads TGTGCCAGCAGCCGTGACGCTACTGAAGCTTTCTTT. Amino acids: CASSRDATEAFF.

The chain joins TRBV2 to TRBJ2-2; D unclear. CDR1 and CDR2 from the germline V gene are SNHLY and FYNNEI. The CDR3 spans 13 residues. Trimming removed 8 bases from V and 2 bases from J, with 9 bases in between. This CDR3 reads CASSDDNTGELFF. The CDR3 DNA reads as TGTGCCAGCTCGGATGATAACACCGGGGAGCTGTTTTTT.

The rearrangement joins TRBV15 to TRBJ1-4; D is possibly TRBD1 (5 bases). This CDR3 has 16 amino acids. The germline V gene encodes CDR1 LNHNV and CDR2 YYDKDF (reference sequence). Trimming stripped 3 bases from V and 0 bases from J, with 11 bases between. The CDR3 region has the DNA TGTGCCACCAGCAGGGGACGGGGAGCAACTAATGAAAAACTGTTTTTT. It yields the protein CATSRGRGATNEKLFF.

About this clone: Within the sample, other DNA sequences also encode this same CDR3. The chain uses TRBV5-1 and TRBJ1-5; unclear D gene. Deletions cut 2 bases from V and 1 base from J, with 4 bases between. The CDR3 is 13 amino acids. The V gene's germline CDR1 is SGHRS and CDR2 YFSETQ. CDR3 bases: TGCGCCAGCAGCTTAGGCAGCAATCAGCCCCAGCATTTT. The encoded protein is CASSLGSNQPQHF.

The gene calls are TRBV10-3 and TRBJ1-2; 7 nucleotides line up with TRBD1. Germline trimming cut 6 bases from V and 3 bases from J; bases unmatched to any gene: 10. The germline V gene encodes CDR1 ENHRY and CDR2 SYGVKD. This CDR3 region has 15 residues. DNA of the CDR3: TGTGCCATCAGAAGGACAGGTGACGCGGACTATGGCTACACCTTC. Encoded protein: CAIRRTGDADYGYTF.

As to this clone: Other DNA sequences of this sample code for an identical CDR3. This chain connects TRBV28 to TRBJ1-5; D may be TRBD1 (5 bases). The germline V and J ends were trimmed by 3 bases and 9 bases, with 9 bases remaining between them. This CDR3 spans 12 amino acids. Germline V gives CDR1 MDHEN, CDR2 SYDVKM. CDR3 residues: CASSFGDGPQHF. CDR3 DNA: TGTGCCAGCAGTTTCGGGGACGGGCCCCAGCATTTT.